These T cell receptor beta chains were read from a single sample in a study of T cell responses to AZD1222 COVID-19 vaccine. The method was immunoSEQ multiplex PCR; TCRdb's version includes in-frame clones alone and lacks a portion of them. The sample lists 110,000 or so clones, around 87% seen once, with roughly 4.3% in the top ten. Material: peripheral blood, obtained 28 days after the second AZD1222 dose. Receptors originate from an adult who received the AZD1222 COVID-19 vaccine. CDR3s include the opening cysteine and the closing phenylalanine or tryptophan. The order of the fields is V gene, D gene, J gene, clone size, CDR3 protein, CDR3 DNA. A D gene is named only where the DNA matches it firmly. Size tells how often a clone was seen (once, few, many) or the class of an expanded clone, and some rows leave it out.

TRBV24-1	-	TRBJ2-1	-	CATSETGLYNEQFF	TGTGCCACCAGTGAGACTGGACTCTACAATGAGCAGTTCTTC
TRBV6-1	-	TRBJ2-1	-	CASCDTRQGRVRDEQFF	TGTGCCAGCTGTGACACGCGGCAGGGTAGGGTTAGGGATGAGCAGTTCTTC
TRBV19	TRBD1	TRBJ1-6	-	CASLDYGTANSPLHF	TGTGCCAGCCTGGACTATGGGACAGCGAATTCACCCCTCCACTTT
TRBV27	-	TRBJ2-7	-	CASSFTPPYEQYF	TGTGCCAGCAGTTTCACCCCTCCCTACGAGCAGTACTTC
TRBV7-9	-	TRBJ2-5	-	CASSLAGGETQYF	TGTGCCAGCAGCTTAGCCGGCGGGGAGACCCAGTACTTC
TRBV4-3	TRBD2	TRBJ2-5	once	CASSQDFSGGQETQYF	TGCGCCAGCAGCCAAGATTTTAGCGGGGGGCAAGAGACCCAGTACTTC
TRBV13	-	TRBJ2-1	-	CASSPELRYNEQFF	TGTGCCAGCAGCCCGGAGCTCAGATACAATGAGCAGTTCTTC
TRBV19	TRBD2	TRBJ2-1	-	CASTPSGSGSYNEQFF	TGTGCCAGTACCCCTAGCGGGAGTGGCTCCTACAATGAGCAGTTCTTC
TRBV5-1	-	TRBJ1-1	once	CASSLISGAEAFF	TGCGCCAGCAGCTTGATTTCAGGGGCTGAAGCTTTCTTT
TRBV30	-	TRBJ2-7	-	CAWSVTGIPYEQYF	TGTGCCTGGAGCGTCACAGGTATACCCTACGAGCAGTACTTC
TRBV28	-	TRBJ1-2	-	CASRGQIYGYTF	TGTGCCAGCAGGGGGCAGATCTATGGCTACACCTTC
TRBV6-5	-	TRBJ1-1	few	CASSPLRLSTEAFF	TGTGCCAGCAGTCCCCTGCGTCTTAGCACTGAAGCTTTCTTT
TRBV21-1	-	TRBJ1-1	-	CASSKRRQGGGGTEAFF	TGTGCCAGCAGCAAAAGAAGACAGGGCGGAGGAGGCACTGAAGCTTTCTTT
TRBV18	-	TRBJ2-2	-	CASSPPRGTGELFF	TGTGCCAGCTCACCCCCCAGGGGCACCGGGGAGCTGTTTTTT
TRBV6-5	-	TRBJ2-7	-	CASSSRDPELYEQYF	TGTGCCAGCAGTTCCCGGGACCCAGAACTCTACGAGCAGTACTTC